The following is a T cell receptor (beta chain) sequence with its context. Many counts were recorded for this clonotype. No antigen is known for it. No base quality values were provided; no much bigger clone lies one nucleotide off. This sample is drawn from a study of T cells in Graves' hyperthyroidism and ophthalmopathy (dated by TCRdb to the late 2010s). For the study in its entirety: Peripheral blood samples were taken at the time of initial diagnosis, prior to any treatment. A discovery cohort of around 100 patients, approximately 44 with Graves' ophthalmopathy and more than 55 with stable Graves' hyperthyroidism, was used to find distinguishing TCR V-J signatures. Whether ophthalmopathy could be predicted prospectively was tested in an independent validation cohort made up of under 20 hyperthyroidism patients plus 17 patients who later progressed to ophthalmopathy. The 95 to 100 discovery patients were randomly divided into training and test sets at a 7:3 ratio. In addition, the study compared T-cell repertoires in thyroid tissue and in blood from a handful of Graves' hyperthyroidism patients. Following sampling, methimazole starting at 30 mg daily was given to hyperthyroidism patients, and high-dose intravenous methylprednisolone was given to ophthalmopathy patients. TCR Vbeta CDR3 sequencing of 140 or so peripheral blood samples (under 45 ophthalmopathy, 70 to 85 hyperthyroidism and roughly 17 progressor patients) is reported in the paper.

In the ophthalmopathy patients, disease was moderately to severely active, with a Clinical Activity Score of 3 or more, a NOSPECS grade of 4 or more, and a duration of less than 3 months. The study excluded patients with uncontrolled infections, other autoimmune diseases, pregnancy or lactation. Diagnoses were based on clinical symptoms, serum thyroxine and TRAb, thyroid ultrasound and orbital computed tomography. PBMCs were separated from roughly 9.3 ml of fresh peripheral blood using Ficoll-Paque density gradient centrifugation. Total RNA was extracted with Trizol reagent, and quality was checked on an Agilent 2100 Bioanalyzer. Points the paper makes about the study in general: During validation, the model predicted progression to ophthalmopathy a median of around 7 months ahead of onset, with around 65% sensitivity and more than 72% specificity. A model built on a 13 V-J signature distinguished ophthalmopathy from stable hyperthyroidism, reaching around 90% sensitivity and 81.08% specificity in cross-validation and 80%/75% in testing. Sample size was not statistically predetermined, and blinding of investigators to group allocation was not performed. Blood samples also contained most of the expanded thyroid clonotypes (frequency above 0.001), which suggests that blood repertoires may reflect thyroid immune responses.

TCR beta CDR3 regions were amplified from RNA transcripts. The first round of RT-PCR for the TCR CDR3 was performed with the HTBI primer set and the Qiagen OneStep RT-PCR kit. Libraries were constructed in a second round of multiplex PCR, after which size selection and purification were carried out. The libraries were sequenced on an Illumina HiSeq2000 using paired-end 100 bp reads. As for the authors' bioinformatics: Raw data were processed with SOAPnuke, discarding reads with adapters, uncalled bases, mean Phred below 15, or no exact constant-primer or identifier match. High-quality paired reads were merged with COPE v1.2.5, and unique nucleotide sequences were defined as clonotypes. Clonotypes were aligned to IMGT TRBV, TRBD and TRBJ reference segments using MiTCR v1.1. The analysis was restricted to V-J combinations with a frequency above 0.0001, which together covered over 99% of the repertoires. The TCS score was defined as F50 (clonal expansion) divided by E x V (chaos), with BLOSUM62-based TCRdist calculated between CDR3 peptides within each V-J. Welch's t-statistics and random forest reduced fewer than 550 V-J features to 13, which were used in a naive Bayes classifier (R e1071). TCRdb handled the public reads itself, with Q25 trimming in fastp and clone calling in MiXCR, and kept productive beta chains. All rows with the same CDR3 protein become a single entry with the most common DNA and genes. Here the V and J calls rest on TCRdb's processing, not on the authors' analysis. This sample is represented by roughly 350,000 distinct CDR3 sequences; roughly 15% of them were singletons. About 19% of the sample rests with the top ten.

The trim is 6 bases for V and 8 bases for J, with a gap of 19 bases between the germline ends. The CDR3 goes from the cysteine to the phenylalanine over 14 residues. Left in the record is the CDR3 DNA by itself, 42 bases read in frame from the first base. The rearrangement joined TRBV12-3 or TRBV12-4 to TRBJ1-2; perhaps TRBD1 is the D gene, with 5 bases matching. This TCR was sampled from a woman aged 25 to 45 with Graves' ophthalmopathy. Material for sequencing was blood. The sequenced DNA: TGTGCCAGCAGCCCGATCAAGGGACTTGTGGGCTACACCTTC. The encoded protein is CASSPIKGLVGYTF.